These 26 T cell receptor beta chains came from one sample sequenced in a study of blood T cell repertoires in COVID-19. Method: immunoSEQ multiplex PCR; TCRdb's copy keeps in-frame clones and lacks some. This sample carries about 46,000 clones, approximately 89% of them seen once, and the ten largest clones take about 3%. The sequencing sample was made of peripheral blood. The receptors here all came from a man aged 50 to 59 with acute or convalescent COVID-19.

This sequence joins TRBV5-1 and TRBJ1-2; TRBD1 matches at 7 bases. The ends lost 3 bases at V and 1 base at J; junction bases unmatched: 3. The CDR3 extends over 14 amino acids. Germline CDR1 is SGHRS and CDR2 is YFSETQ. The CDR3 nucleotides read TGCGCCAGCAGCTCCGGACAGGTTAACTATGGCTACACCTTC. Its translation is CASSSGQVNYGYTF.

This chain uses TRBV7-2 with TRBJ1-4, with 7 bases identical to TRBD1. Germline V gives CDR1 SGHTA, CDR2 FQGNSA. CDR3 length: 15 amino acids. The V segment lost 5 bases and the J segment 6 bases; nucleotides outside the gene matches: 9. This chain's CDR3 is CASSPTTGKYEKLFF. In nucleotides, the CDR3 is TGTGCCAGCAGCCCGACGACAGGGAAGTATGAAAAACTGTTTTTT. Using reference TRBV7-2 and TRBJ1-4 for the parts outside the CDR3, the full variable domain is GAGVSQSPSNKVTEKGKDVELRCDPISGHTALYWYRQSLGQGLEFLIYFQGNSAPDKSGLPSDRFSAERTGGSVSTLTIQRTQQEDSAVYLCASSPTTGKYEKLFFGSGTQLSVL.

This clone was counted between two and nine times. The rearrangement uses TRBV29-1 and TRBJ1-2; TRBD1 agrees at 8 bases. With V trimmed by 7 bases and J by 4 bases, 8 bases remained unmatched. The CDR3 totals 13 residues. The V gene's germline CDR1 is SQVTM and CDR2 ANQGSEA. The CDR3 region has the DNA TGCAGCGGCATCGACAGGGGTGGCTATGGCTACACCTTC. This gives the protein CSGIDRGGYGYTF.

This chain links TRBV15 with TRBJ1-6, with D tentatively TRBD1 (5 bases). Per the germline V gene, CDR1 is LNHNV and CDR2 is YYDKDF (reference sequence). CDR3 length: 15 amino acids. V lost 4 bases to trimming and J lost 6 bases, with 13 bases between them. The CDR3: CATSTPGIGNSPLHF. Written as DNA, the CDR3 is TGTGCCACCAGCACCCCAGGGATCGGTAATTCACCCCTCCACTTT.

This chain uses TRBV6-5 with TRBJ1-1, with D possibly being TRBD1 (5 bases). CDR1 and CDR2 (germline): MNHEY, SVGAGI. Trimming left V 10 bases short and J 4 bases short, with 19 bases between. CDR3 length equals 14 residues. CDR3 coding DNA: TGTGCCACCAACCCCACAGGCCAGGCCACTGAAGCTTTCTTT. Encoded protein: CATNPTGQATEAFF.

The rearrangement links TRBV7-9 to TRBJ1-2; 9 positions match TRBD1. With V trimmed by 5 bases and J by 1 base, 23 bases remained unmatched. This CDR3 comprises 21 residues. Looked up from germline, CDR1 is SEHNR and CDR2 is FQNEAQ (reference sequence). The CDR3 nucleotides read TGTGCCAGCAGCACGTCCGGGACAGGGCATCAAATTAGGGGGATTAACTATGGCTACACCTTC. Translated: CASSTSGTGHQIRGINYGYTF.

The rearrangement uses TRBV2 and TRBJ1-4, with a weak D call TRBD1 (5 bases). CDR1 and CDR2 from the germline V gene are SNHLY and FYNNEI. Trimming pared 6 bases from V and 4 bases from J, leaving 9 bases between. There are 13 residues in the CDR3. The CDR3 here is CASRLQVNEKLFF. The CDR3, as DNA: TGTGCCAGCAGGCTACAGGTTAATGAAAAACTGTTTTTT. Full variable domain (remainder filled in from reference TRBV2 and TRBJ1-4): EPEVTQTPSHQVTQMGQEVILRCVPISNHLYFYWYRQILGQKVEFLVSFYNNEISEKSEIFDDQFSVERPDGSNFTLKIRSTKLEDSAMYFCASRLQVNEKLFFGSGTQLSVL.

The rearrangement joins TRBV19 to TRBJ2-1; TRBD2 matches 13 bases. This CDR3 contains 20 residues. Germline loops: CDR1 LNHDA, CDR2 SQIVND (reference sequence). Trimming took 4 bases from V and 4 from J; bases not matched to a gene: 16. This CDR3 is CASSTPTSGGARGSYNEQFF. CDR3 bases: TGTGCCAGTAGTACCCCAACTAGCGGGGGGGCTAGGGGGTCGTACAATGAGCAGTTCTTC. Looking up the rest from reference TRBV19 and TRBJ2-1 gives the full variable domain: DGGITQSPKYLFRKEGQNVTLSCEQNLNHDAMYWYRQDPGQGLRLIYYSQIVNDFQKGDIAEGYSVSREKKESFPLTVTSAQKNPTAFYLCASSTPTSGGARGSYNEQFFGPGTRLTVL.

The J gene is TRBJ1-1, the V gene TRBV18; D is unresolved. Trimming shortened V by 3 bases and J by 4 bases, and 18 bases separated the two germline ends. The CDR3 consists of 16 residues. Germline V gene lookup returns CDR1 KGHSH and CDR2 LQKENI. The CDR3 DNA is TGTGCCAGCTCACCCGACAACAACCCCGGAGGCACTGAAGCTTTCTTT. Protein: CASSPDNNPGGTEAFF.

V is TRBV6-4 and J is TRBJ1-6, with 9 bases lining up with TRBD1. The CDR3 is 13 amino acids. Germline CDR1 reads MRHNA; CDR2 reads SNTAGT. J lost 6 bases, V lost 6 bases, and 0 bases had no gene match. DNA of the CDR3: TGTGCCAGCAGGGACAGGGGTAATTCACCCCTCCACTTT. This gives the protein CASRDRGNSPLHF.

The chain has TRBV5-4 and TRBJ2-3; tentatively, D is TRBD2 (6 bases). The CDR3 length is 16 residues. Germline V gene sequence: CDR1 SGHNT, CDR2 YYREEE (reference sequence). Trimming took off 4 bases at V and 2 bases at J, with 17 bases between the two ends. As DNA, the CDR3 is TGTGCCAGCAGCAGCGTTGGGGCGGGGCTCACAGATACGCAGTATTTT. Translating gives CASSSVGAGLTDTQYF.

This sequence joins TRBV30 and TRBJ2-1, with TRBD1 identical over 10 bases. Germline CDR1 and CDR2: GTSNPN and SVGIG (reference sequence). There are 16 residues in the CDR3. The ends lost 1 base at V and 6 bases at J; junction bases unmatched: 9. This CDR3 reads CAWSAQGQGWVNEQFF. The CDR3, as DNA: TGTGCCTGGAGTGCCCAGGGACAGGGGTGGGTCAATGAGCAGTTCTTC. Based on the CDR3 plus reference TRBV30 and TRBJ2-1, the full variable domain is SQTIHQWPATLVQPVGSPLSLECTVEGTSNPNLYWYRQAAGRGLQLLFYSVGIGQISSEVPQNLSASRPQDRQFILSSKKLLLSDSGFYLCAWSAQGQGWVNEQFFGPGTRLTVL.

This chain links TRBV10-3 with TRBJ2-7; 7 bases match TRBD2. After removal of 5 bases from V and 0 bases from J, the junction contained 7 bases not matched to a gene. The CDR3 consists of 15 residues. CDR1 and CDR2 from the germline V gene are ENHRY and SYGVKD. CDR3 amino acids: CAISRSGTNSYEQYF. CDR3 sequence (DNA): TGTGCCATCAGTCGAAGCGGGACCAACTCCTACGAGCAGTACTTC.

CDR3 residues: CASRKEGAINEKLFF. CDR3 nucleotides: TGTGCCAGCAGAAAGGAGGGGGCGATTAATGAAAAACTGTTTTTT. The rearrangement links TRBV2 to TRBJ1-4, with 7 bases identical to TRBD1. This CDR3 contains 15 residues. V shed 6 bases, J shed 4 bases, and the junction held 8 bases outside the gene matches. Germline lookup yields CDR1 SNHLY and CDR2 FYNNEI.

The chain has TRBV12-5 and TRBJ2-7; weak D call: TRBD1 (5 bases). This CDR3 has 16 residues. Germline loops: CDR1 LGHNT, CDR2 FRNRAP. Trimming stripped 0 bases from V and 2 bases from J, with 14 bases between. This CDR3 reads CASGLVWSVGPYEQYF. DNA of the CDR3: TGTGCTAGTGGTTTGGTATGGAGCGTGGGGCCCTACGAGCAGTACTTC.

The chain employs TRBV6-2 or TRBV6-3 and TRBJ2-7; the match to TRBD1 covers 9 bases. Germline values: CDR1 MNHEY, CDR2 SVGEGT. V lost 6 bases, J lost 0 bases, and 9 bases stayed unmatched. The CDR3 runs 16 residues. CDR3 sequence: CASSALGTGSSYEQYF. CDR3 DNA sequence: TGTGCCAGCAGCGCCCTAGGGACAGGGAGCTCCTACGAGCAGTACTTC.

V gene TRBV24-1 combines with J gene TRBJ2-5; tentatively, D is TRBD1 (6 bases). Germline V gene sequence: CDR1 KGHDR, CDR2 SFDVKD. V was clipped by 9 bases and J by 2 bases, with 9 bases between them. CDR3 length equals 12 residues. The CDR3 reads CATRDKQETQYF. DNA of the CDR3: TGTGCCACCCGGGACAAACAAGAGACCCAGTACTTC.

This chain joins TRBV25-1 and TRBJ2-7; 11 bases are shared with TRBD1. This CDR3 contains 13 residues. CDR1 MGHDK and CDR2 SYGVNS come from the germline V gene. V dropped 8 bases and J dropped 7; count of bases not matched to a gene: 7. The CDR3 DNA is TGTGCCAGCCGAGGACAGGGGGCAGGGGAGCAGTACTTC. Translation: CASRGQGAGEQYF.

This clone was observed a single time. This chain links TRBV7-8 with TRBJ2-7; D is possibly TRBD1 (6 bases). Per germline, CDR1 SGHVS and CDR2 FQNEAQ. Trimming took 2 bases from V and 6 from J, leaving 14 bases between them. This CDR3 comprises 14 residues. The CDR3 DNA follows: TGTGCCAGCAGCTTACTCGGACAGCAGGGCGAGCAGTACTTC. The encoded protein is CASSLLGQQGEQYF.

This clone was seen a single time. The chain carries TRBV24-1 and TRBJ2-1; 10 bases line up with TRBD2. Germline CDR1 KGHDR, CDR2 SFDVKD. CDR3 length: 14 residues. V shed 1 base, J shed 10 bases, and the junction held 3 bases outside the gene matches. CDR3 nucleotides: TGTGCCACCAGTGATTTCCTAGCGGGGGACGAGCAGTTCTTC. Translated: CATSDFLAGDEQFF.

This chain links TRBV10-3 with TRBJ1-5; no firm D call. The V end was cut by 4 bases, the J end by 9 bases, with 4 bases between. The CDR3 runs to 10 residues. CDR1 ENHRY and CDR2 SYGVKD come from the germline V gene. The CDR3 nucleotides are TGTGCCATCAGTGGTCGGCCCCAGCATTTT. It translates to CAISGRPQHF.

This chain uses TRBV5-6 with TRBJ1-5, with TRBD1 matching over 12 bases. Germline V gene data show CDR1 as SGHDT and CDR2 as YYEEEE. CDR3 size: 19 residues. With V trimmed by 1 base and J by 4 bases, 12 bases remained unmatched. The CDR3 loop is CASSLWGQGAVPPNQPQHF. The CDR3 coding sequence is TGTGCCAGCAGCTTGTGGGGACAGGGGGCCGTCCCCCCGAATCAGCCCCAGCATTTT. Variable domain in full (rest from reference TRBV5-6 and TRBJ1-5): DAGVTQSPTHLIKTRGQQVTLRCSPKSGHDTVSWYQQALGQGPQFIFQYYEEEERQRGNFPDRFSGHQFPNYSSELNVNALLLGDSALYLCASSLWGQGAVPPNQPQHFGDGTRLSIL.

This CDR3 is CASSESIEGGVLYF. For the CDR3, the DNA is TGCGCCAGCAGTGAGTCGATAGAAGGAGGGGTGTTGTACTTC. V and J are TRBV10-1 and TRBJ2-7, with D possibly being TRBD2 (6 bases). The germline V gene has CDR1 WNHNN and CDR2 SYGVQD (reference sequence). V was clipped by 0 bases and J by 12 bases, with 18 bases between them. This CDR3 has 14 residues.

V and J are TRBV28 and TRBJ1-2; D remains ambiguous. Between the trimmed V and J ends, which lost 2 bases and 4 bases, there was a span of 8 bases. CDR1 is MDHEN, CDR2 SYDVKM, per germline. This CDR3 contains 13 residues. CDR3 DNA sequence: TGTGCCAGCAGTTTACAGGTTATCTATGGCTACACCTTC. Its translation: CASSLQVIYGYTF.

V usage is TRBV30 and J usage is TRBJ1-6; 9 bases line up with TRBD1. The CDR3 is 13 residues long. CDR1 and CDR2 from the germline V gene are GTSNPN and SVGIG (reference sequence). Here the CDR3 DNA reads TGTGCTCGTCGGGGACAGGGAAATTCACCCCTCCACTTT. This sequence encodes CARRGQGNSPLHF.

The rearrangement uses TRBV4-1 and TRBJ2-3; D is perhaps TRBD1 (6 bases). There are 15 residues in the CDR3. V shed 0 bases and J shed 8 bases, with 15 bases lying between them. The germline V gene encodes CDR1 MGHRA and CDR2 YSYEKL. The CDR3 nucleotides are TGCGCCAGCAGCCAAGATCTTGGCCAGGGGCGTACGCAGTATTTT. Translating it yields CASSQDLGQGRTQYF.